The 16 T cell receptor beta chains given below trace back to one sample, sequenced in a study of blood T cell repertoires in COVID-19. The table came from immunoSEQ multiplex PCR; TCRdb's copy has only in-frame clones and leaves some out. The sample has 40,000 or so clones, approximately 88% seen once. Specimen: peripheral blood. The receptors here all came from a human donor in a cohort sampled during active COVID-19.

V gene TRBV7-6 combines with J gene TRBJ2-2, with D possibly matching TRBD2 (6 bases). Between the trimmed V and J ends, which lost 1 base and 1 base, there was a span of 19 bases. Germline CDR1 and CDR2: SGHVS and FNYEAQ. The length of the CDR3 is 19 residues. CDR3 amino acids: CASSLGGGKSSWNTGELFF. The CDR3 DNA is TGTGCCAGCAGCTTAGGCGGAGGGAAGTCTTCGTGGAACACCGGGGAGCTGTTTTTT. Full variable domain (missing parts from reference TRBV7-6 and TRBJ2-2): GAGVSQSPRYKVTKRGQDVALRCDPISGHVSLYWYRQALGQGPEFLTYFNYEAQQDKSGLPNDRFSAERPEGSISTLTIQRTEQRDSAMYRCASSLGGGKSSWNTGELFFGEGSRLTVL.

The CDR3 region is CASSLVSNLNTEAFF. The CDR3 DNA reads TGTGCCAGCAGCTTAGTAAGCAATCTGAACACTGAAGCTTTCTTT. The J gene is TRBJ1-1, the V gene TRBV7-9; D uncertain. This CDR3 has 15 residues. V was trimmed by 1 base and J by 0 bases, leaving 9 bases between them. Germline-derived CDR1 and CDR2 are SEHNR and FQNEAQ (reference sequence).

The J gene is TRBJ2-1, the V gene TRBV6-6; maybe TRBD1 (6 bases). Germline assignment: CDR1 MNHNY and CDR2 SVGAGI (reference sequence). CDR3 length: 13 residues. Trimming took 6 bases from V and 6 from J, leaving 12 bases between them. CDR3 residues: CASRTGDINEQFF. The CDR3, as DNA: TGTGCCAGCAGGACTGGGGACATCAATGAGCAGTTCTTC.

The chain has TRBV11-2 and TRBJ1-1, with D possibly being TRBD1 (5 bases). Germline CDR1 and CDR2: SGHAT and FQNNGV. This CDR3 is built from 16 residues. Trimming took 0 bases from V and 5 from J, leaving 16 bases between them. The CDR3 sequence: CASSLDFGHPRTEAFF. The CDR3 DNA reads TGTGCCAGCAGCTTAGACTTCGGACACCCTCGAACTGAAGCTTTCTTT.

The CDR3 DNA reads as TGCGCCAGCAGCCACGGGGGGGCCCTCCTCAATGAGCAGTTCTTC. As protein: CASSHGGALLNEQFF. This chain connects TRBV5-1 to TRBJ2-1; 8 bases are shared with TRBD2. The junction had 9 bases not matched to a gene; V was cut back by 4 bases and J by 6 bases. Germline V gives CDR1 SGHRS, CDR2 YFSETQ. The CDR3 sequence is 15 residues long. The whole variable domain, filled in from reference TRBV5-1 and TRBJ2-1, reads KAGVTQTPRYLIKTRGQQVTLSCSPISGHRSVSWYQQTPGQGLQFLFEYFSETQRNKGNFPGRFSGRQFSNSRSEMNVSTLELGDSALYLCASSHGGALLNEQFFGPGTRLTVL.

The V gene is TRBV5-4, the J gene TRBJ2-2; 12 nucleotides agree with TRBD2. Trimming cost V 2 bases and J 13 bases; bases outside gene matches: 12. CDR3 length equals 16 residues. Germline assignment: CDR1 SGHNT and CDR2 YYREEE (reference sequence). CDR3 sequence: CASSFLAGGPASPLFF. CDR3 nucleotides: TGTGCCAGCAGCTTTCTAGCGGGGGGGCCGGCCTCTCCGCTGTTTTTT. Complete variable domain (other parts from reference TRBV5-4 and TRBJ2-2): ETGVTQSPTHLIKTRGQQVTLRCSSQSGHNTVSWYQQALGQGPQFIFQYYREEENGRGNFPPRFSGLQFPNYSSELNVNALELDDSALYLCASSFLAGGPASPLFFGEGSRLTVL.

This rearrangement joins TRBV6-4 to TRBJ2-1; 14 nucleotides match TRBD2. In germline, CDR1 is MRHNA, CDR2 SNTAGT. The CDR3 has 14 residues. V lost 6 bases, J lost 9 bases, and 4 bases stayed unmatched. CDR3 amino acids: CASSGLAGGGEQFF. In DNA form, the CDR3 reads TGTGCCAGCAGCGGACTAGCGGGAGGAGGTGAGCAGTTCTTC.

The rearrangement uses TRBV6-4 and TRBJ2-1; 9 nucleotides align to TRBD2. This CDR3 region has 13 residues. Germline V CDR1 and CDR2: MRHNA, SNTAGT. The trim removed 0 bases at V and 16 bases at J, leaving 7 bases unmatched. The CDR3 bases are TGTGCCAGCAGTGACTCGGCTAGCGGGGCCGTTTTCTTC. This codes for CASSDSASGAVFF.

CDR3 in amino acids: CASSPGRHFSGANVLTF. The CDR3 DNA reads TGTGCCAGCAGTCCAGGGAGGCACTTCTCTGGGGCCAACGTCCTGACTTTC. The J gene is TRBJ2-6, the V gene TRBV2; D is perhaps TRBD2 (6 bases). This CDR3 is 17 amino acids long. The germline V and J ends were trimmed by 5 bases and 0 bases, with 14 bases remaining between them. Germline V gives CDR1 SNHLY, CDR2 FYNNEI.

Details on this clone: Its ends do not fully match the called genes, so a read error is possible. V is TRBV19 and J is TRBJ2-5; tentatively, D is TRBD1 (7 bases). The CDR3 has 14 residues. Germline values: CDR1 LNHDA, CDR2 SQIVND (reference sequence). CDR3 DNA sequence: TGTGCCAGTAGTGTAGACAGGGAGGTCGGGACCCAGTACTTC. This encodes CASSVDREVGTQYF.

The chain employs TRBV11-2 and TRBJ2-1, with 9 bases matching TRBD2. There are 15 residues in the CDR3. CDR1 and CDR2 (germline): SGHAT, FQNNGV. V trimming: 3 bases; J trimming: 4 bases; junction bases outside the gene matches: 4. The CDR3 here is CASSFQREVYNEQFF. DNA of the CDR3: TGTGCCAGCAGCTTCCAGCGGGAGGTATACAATGAGCAGTTCTTC.

The J gene is TRBJ2-7, the V gene TRBV3-1 (or the pseudogene TRBV3-2); no definite D call. CDR1 and CDR2 from the germline V gene are LGHDT and YNNKEL (reference sequence). The CDR3 spans 15 residues. Trimming pared 0 bases from V and 1 base from J, leaving 10 bases between. The CDR3 nucleotides are TGTGCCAGCAGCCAAGACTTATCCAGGTCCTACGAGCAGTACTTC. It yields the protein CASSQDLSRSYEQYF.

The chain couples TRBV14 to TRBJ2-1; 11 bases line up with TRBD2. Germline lookup yields CDR1 SGHDN and CDR2 FVKESK. CDR3 length equals 17 residues. Trimming cost V 2 bases and J 8 bases; bases outside gene matches: 11. This CDR3 is CASSQRKTSGSYDEQFF. As DNA, the CDR3 is TGTGCCAGCAGCCAACGCAAAACTAGCGGGAGTTACGATGAGCAGTTCTTC.

The chain recombines TRBV19 with TRBJ2-7, with a possible D match to TRBD2 (5 bases). V was clipped by 3 bases and J by 4 bases, with 10 bases between them. From germline, CDR1 is LNHDA and CDR2 SQIVND (reference sequence). CDR3 length: 13 amino acids. Here the CDR3 DNA reads TGTGCCAGTAGTATTTTTTCGGGATACGAGCAGTACTTC. It translates to CASSIFSGYEQYF.

This clone was found once. The J gene is TRBJ2-1, the V gene TRBV6-4; 8 bases are shared with TRBD2. The CDR3 runs 15 residues. The V gene end was trimmed by 0 bases and the J gene end by 6 bases; junction bases not matched to a gene: 4. The germline gives CDR1 MRHNA, CDR2 SNTAGT. The CDR3 DNA reads TGTGCCAGCAGTGACTCGAGACGGGGGGGCAATGAGCAGTTCTTC. Amino acids: CASSDSRRGGNEQFF.

This rearrangement joins TRBV7-2 to TRBJ1-3, with TRBD1 matching 9 bases. The junction had 6 bases not matched to a gene; V was cut back by 5 bases and J by 4 bases. Germline V gene lookup returns CDR1 SGHTA and CDR2 FQGNSA. The CDR3 consists of 15 residues. The CDR3: CASSAGTGIGNTIYF. DNA for the CDR3: TGTGCCAGCAGCGCCGGGACAGGGATCGGAAACACCATATATTTT.